The 6 T cell receptor beta chains reported below all come from one sample, sequenced in a study of blood T cell repertoires in COVID-19. Profiling relied on immunoSEQ multiplex PCR, and the TCRdb table lists in-frame clones only, not all of them. The sample holds about 44,000 clones, about nine tenths seen once. Sequencing used peripheral blood. The receptors derive from an elderly woman in a cohort sampled during active or convalescent COVID-19.

V and J are TRBV9 and TRBJ2-1; D may be TRBD2 (5 bases). Between the trimmed V and J ends, which lost 1 base and 7 bases, there was a span of 18 bases. The CDR3 extends over 16 amino acids. Germline V gives CDR1 SGDLS, CDR2 YYNGEE. CDR3 sequence (DNA): TGTGCCAGCAGCGTAACGAGCGGAGGATACCTTAATGAGCAGTTCTTC. It codes for CASSVTSGGYLNEQFF.

The gene calls are TRBV7-2 and TRBJ1-4; D unresolved. Per the germline V gene, CDR1 is SGHTA and CDR2 is FQGNSA. Between the trimmed V and J ends, which lost 5 bases and 0 bases, there was a span of 10 bases. This CDR3 is built from 15 residues. In nucleotides, the CDR3 is TGTGCCAGCAGCCTCGTCTTTGCAACTAATGAAAAACTGTTTTTT. It translates to CASSLVFATNEKLFF.

The V gene is TRBV6-5, the J gene TRBJ2-7; D perhaps matches TRBD1 (6 bases). V dropped 5 bases and J dropped 4 bases, with 15 bases sitting between them. CDR3 length: 14 amino acids. CDR1 is MNHEY and CDR2 is SVGAGI in the germline V gene. The CDR3 sequence: CASSPRLGAYEQYF. The CDR3 nucleotides read TGTGCCAGCAGTCCTCGCCTGGGGGCATACGAGCAGTACTTC.

The chain combines TRBV7-2 with TRBJ1-4; 12 bases agree with TRBD1. Trimming at V came to 0 bases and at J to 8 bases, leaving 4 bases not matched to a gene. CDR1 is SGHTA, CDR2 FQGNSA, per germline. The CDR3 loop spans 16 amino acids. The CDR3 DNA reads as TGTGCCAGCAGCTTAGCTGGGACAGGGGGCTACGAAAAACTGTTTTTT. Amino acids: CASSLAGTGGYEKLFF.

The gene calls are TRBV10-3 and TRBJ1-2; 7 nucleotides agree with TRBD1. The CDR3 is 15 residues long. The V and J ends lost 3 bases and 5 bases, in that order; junction bases with no gene match: 9. Germline CDR1 ENHRY, CDR2 SYGVKD. The CDR3 bases are TGTGCCATCAGTGACCTCCCCGACAGGGTTTATGGCTACACCTTC. Protein product: CAISDLPDRVYGYTF.

The chain combines TRBV4-3 with TRBJ2-1; the D gene is possibly TRBD2 (5 bases). Trimming took 1 base from V and 2 from J, leaving 15 bases between them. This CDR3 comprises 17 residues. Germline CDR1 reads LGHNA; CDR2 reads YSLEER. CDR3 sequence (DNA): TGCGCCAGCAGCCAAGTAGACCAGCGGCCCGCCTACAATGAGCAGTTCTTC. Amino acids: CASSQVDQRPAYNEQFF.